This T cell receptor beta chain was profiled in a study of shared T cell receptors in the human thymus. The data were produced by immunoSEQ multiplex PCR, yet TCRdb's version contains in-frame clones alone and is incomplete. The table has under 700,000 clones, around 82% seen once; the top ten hold 0.013%. Germline loops: CDR1 SNHLY, CDR2 FYNNEI. V dropped 1 base and J dropped 6 bases, with 19 bases sitting between them. The CDR3 is 17 residues long. The same sample was also studied in work on human thymus T cells. That source adds: All donors were healthy Finnish infants who were undergoing corrective surgery to treat congenital heart defects. The thymus tissue came from resections taken during corrective heart surgery.

The rearrangement joins TRBV2 to TRBJ2-1; no clear D gene. The source of this sequence is a boy under three years old with a congenital heart defect. The sample consisted of thymocytes. The CDR3 DNA follows: TGTGCCAGCAGTGAAGGGCCTGGAGCTCCTCGGTGCAATGAGCAGTTCTTC. This sequence encodes CASSEGPGAPRCNEQFF.